This T cell receptor (beta chain) was retrieved from a study of spatial heterogeneity in lung cancer. Study-level background: Fewer alpha-chain than beta-chain sequences were consistently detected.

Time point here: sample taken at primary tumor resection. Tumor, nontumor lung or frozen PBMC supplied whole RNA, sequenced without sorting. The donor group consisted of approximately 77 patients who had untreated, early-stage non-small cell lung cancer. On each TCR cDNA molecule, a unique molecular identifier was present. TCRdb ran MiXCR on the 5' RACE reads and lists one entry per CDR3 protein. The data show about 85,000 distinct CDR3 sequences, with approximately 21% seen just once and roughly 6.2% held by the top ten. CDR1 is SGHNT and CDR2 is YYREEE in the germline V gene (reference sequence). The V end was cut by 2 bases, the J end by 13 bases, with 12 bases between. The CDR3 totals 11 residues.

The chain links TRBV5-4 to TRBJ1-2; D is uncertain. This clonotype was sampled from a male donor with early-stage non-small cell lung cancer. Sequenced material: PBMCs, taken at surgery. The CDR3 sequence is CASSLYDTFTF. In nucleotides, the CDR3 is TGTGCCAGCAGCTTATATGACACCTTCACCTTC.